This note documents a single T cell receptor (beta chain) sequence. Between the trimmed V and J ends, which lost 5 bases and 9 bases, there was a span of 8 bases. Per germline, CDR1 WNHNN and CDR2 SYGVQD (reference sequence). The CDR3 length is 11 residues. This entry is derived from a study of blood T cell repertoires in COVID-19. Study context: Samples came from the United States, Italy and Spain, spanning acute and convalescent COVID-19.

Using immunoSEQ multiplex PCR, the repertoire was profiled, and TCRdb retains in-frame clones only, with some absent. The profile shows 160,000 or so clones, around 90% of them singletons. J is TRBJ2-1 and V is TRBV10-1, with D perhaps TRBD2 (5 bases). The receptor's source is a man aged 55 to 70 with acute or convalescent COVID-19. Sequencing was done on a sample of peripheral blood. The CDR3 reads CASSQRGEQFF. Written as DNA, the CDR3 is TGCGCCAGCAGTCAACGGGGTGAGCAGTTCTTC.